One and the same sample provided the 18 T cell receptor beta chains below, sequenced in a study of identical twins. TCRdb re-called the 5' RACE reads with MiXCR, one entry per CDR3 protein. This sample has about 810,000 distinct CDR3 sequences, with roughly an eighth found just once. The sample was also linked to a second study, of yellow fever vaccine responses in identical twins.

The source material was PBMCs. Receptor source: a woman aged 18-29 years in good health.

V gene TRBV28 combines with J gene TRBJ2-3, with 8 bases that match TRBD2. Unmatched junction bases numbered 15, after V lost 6 bases and J lost 4 bases. Germline V gene sequence: CDR1 MDHEN, CDR2 SYDVKM. The CDR3 has 17 amino acids. The CDR3 here is CASSLPGGVVVADTQYF. As DNA, the CDR3 is TGTGCCAGCAGCCTCCCCGGGGGGGTGGTCGTCGCAGATACGCAGTATTTT.

At least ten counts were recorded for this clonotype. The chain has TRBV12-3 or TRBV12-4 and TRBJ1-1; tentatively, D is TRBD1 (5 bases). CDR3 length: 14 residues. V gave up 5 bases and J gave up 6 bases, with 16 bases separating them. CDR3 coding DNA: TGTGCCAGCAGTCCTAGTCTGGGGGTCCCTGAAGCTTTCTTT. Translating it yields CASSPSLGVPEAFF.

This clonotype was detected a few times. The genes are TRBV10-3 and TRBJ1-5; unclear D gene. Trimming stripped 0 bases from V and 6 bases from J, with 6 bases between. The CDR3 is made up of 13 amino acids. Germline V gene sequence: CDR1 ENHRY, CDR2 SYGVKD. The CDR3: CAISESGSQPQHF. The DNA of the CDR3 is TGTGCCATCAGTGAGTCCGGATCTCAGCCCCAGCATTTT.

The rearrangement uses TRBV5-1 and TRBJ2-5, with D possibly being TRBD1 (5 bases). This CDR3 comprises 14 residues. Between the trimmed V and J ends, which lost 3 bases and 5 bases, there was a span of 14 bases. Germline lookup yields CDR1 SGHRS and CDR2 YFSETQ. The DNA of the CDR3 is TGCGCCAGCAGCTACGCAGGGCGCGTCGAGACCCAGTACTTC. It encodes CASSYAGRVETQYF.

This clonotype showed up many times. The chain is built from TRBV18 and TRBJ2-5, with D tentatively TRBD2 (5 bases). There are 12 residues in the CDR3. Looked up from germline, CDR1 is KGHSH and CDR2 is LQKENI. The V end was cut by 8 bases, the J end by 5 bases, with 12 bases between. The CDR3 region has the DNA TGTGCCAGCAGTCCGTCGGGGGAGACCCAGTACTTC. It yields the protein CASSPSGETQYF.

This clonotype was seen once. V is TRBV5-6 and J is TRBJ2-5, with 8 bases aligning to TRBD1. The trim removed 0 bases at V and 7 bases at J, leaving 11 bases unmatched. The CDR3 contains 16 residues. CDR1 SGHDT and CDR2 YYEEEE come from the germline V gene. CDR3 in DNA: TGTGCCAGCAGCTTGGGGGGACAGGCGCACAGGTGGACCCAGTACTTC. Translating gives CASSLGGQAHRWTQYF.

The chain uses TRBV10-3 and TRBJ2-5; weak D call: TRBD1 (6 bases). Trimming left V 2 bases short and J 1 base short, with 11 bases between. The V gene's germline CDR1 is ENHRY and CDR2 SYGVKD. The CDR3 runs to 15 residues. The CDR3 nucleotides are TGTGCCATCAGTGAGGATACAGGGTCCCAAGAGACCCAGTACTTC. Translating gives CAISEDTGSQETQYF.

There are a few counts of this clonotype. The chain's CDR3 is CATWGGGDRSYEQYV. The CDR3 DNA sequence: TGTGCCACCTGGGGCGGTGGCGACCGTTCCTACGAGCAGTACGTC. This chain connects TRBV24-1 to TRBJ2-7; D might be TRBD1 (5 bases). There are 15 residues in the CDR3. The V and J ends lost 9 bases and 1 base respectively, with 18 bases between them. Germline lookup yields CDR1 KGHDR and CDR2 SFDVKD.

This chain links TRBV2 with TRBJ2-1; weak D call: TRBD2 (5 bases). Deletions cut 8 bases from V and 0 bases from J, with 8 bases between. Germline-derived CDR1 and CDR2 are SNHLY and FYNNEI. This CDR3 has 13 amino acids. The CDR3 nucleotides read TGTGCCAGCTTGAGGGACTCCTACAATGAGCAGTTCTTC. Translating it yields CASLRDSYNEQFF.

The V call is TRBV27, the J call TRBJ2-5; 8 nucleotides align to TRBD1. CDR3 length equals 17 residues. Germline values: CDR1 MNHEY, CDR2 SMNVEV (reference sequence). V trimming: 6 bases; J trimming: 4 bases; junction bases outside the gene matches: 16. CDR3 loop: CASSTTLDREFRETQYF. The DNA of the CDR3 is TGTGCCAGCAGCACAACTTTGGACAGGGAGTTTAGAGAGACCCAGTACTTC.

This clonotype was observed a few times. The chain carries TRBV15 and TRBJ1-5; 8 positions match TRBD1. The J segment lost 3 bases and the V segment lost 5 bases, leaving 3 bases of the junction unmatched. Per the germline V gene, CDR1 is LNHNV and CDR2 is YYDKDF (reference sequence). The CDR3 runs 14 residues. The CDR3 spells CATSGQGYNQPQHF. The DNA of the CDR3 is TGTGCCACCAGCGGACAGGGTTACAATCAGCCCCAGCATTTT.

This clonotype has a count of ten or more. The chain combines TRBV11-1 with TRBJ2-6; TRBD2 matches at 13 bases. The CDR3 runs 18 residues. Germline V gene lookup returns CDR1 SGHAT and CDR2 FQDESV (reference sequence). V shed 1 base and J 4 bases; nucleotides not matched to a gene: 4. CDR3 region: CASSLVGTSGTGANVLTF. For the CDR3, the DNA is TGTGCCAGCAGCTTAGTTGGGACTAGCGGGACCGGGGCCAACGTCCTGACTTTC.

V is TRBV2 and J is TRBJ2-3, with 8 bases lining up with TRBD2. The CDR3 consists of 15 residues. Per the germline V gene, CDR1 is SNHLY and CDR2 is FYNNEI. J was trimmed by 2 bases and V by 6 bases; bases with no gene match: 7. This CDR3 is CASRPGTRSTDTQYF. CDR3 bases: TGTGCCAGCAGACCCGGGACTAGATCCACAGATACGCAGTATTTT.

This clonotype was seen many times. The chain uses TRBV20-1 and TRBJ2-5; D is unclear. V was cut by 0 bases and J by 5 bases, with 10 bases left in between. This CDR3 spans 13 amino acids. CDR1 DFQATT and CDR2 SNEGSKA come from the germline V gene (reference sequence). CDR3 in DNA: TGCAGTGCTAGAGATCTGGGGATTGAGACCCAGTACTTC. Translating gives CSARDLGIETQYF.

This clonotype was seen only a few times. This chain connects TRBV7-3 to TRBJ2-7, with 7 bases matching TRBD1. The CDR3 runs to 14 residues. CDR1 is SGHTA and CDR2 is FQGTGA in the germline V gene. J gave up 0 bases and V 6 bases, and 5 bases lay outside the gene matches. CDR3 in amino acids: CASSRNRGSYEQYF. CDR3 nucleotide sequence: TGTGCCAGCAGTCGAAACAGGGGCTCCTACGAGCAGTACTTC.

This sequence joins TRBV20-1 and TRBJ2-7, with D possibly TRBD2 on 6 matching bases. CDR3 length: 13 amino acids. Per the germline V gene, CDR1 is DFQATT and CDR2 is SNEGSKA (reference sequence). V lost 5 bases and J 2 bases, leaving 13 bases between the germline ends. The DNA for the CDR3 is TGCAGTGCTCGTCCTAGCGAGGCCTACGAGCAGTACTTC. Translating it yields CSARPSEAYEQYF.

The J gene is TRBJ2-3, the V gene TRBV12-3 or TRBV12-4; the match to TRBD2 covers 14 bases. After removal of 6 bases from V and 4 bases from J, the junction contained 6 bases not matched to a gene. This CDR3 is 16 amino acids long. CDR3 protein: CASSRTSGGPSDTQYF. CDR3 bases: TGTGCCAGCAGCCGGACTAGCGGGGGGCCTTCAGATACGCAGTATTTT.

This clonotype was counted only a few times. The CDR3 reads CASRKGEINTGELFF. Here the CDR3 DNA reads TGTGCCAGCAGAAAAGGAGAGATTAACACCGGGGAGCTGTTTTTT. The J gene is TRBJ2-2, the V gene TRBV3-1; D gene ambiguous. CDR1 and CDR2 from the germline V gene are LGHDT and YNNKEL (reference sequence). The CDR3 extends over 15 amino acids. The V gene lost 6 bases and the J gene lost 2 bases, with 13 bases spanning the gap.